This T cell receptor (beta chain) is from a study of T cell repertoires in cytomegalovirus infection. Study context: Newly reported HLA-C-restricted and thoroughly characterized HLA-B-restricted CMV epitopes were employed. Notes on the study in general: CMV-specific HLA-C-restricted TCR beta clonotypes dominated the ex vivo response.

In the case of this clonotype: The antigen remains unidentified.

TCRdb recomputed calls from the reads with MiXCR, one row per CDR3 protein. This table holds about 400,000 distinct CDR3 sequences, approximately 35% found once. This CDR3 region has 13 residues. Trimming left V 6 bases short and J 8 bases short, with 16 bases between. The source material was cultured PBMCs, sampled from culture after CMV antigen stimulation. The clonotype comes from a human donor in good health (CMV status not recorded). Some clones in this sample may be carry-over from other donors' samples. This sequence joins TRBV12-3 or TRBV12-4 and TRBJ1-2; D uncertain. The DNA of the CDR3 is TGTGCCAGCAGGGCGGTTTGGGCGGGAGGCTACACCTTC. Its translation: CASRAVWAGGYTF.